This entry is about one T cell receptor beta chain. The antigen it binds to is not known. Qualities for individual bases were not recorded, and no much larger clone is one base off. This sample is part of a study of T cells in Graves' hyperthyroidism and ophthalmopathy (dated by TCRdb to between 2017 and 2020). In the study overall: Peripheral blood samples were taken at initial diagnosis, before any treatment was given. A discovery cohort of around 98 patients, roughly 45 with Graves' ophthalmopathy and approximately 57 with stable Graves' hyperthyroidism, was used to find distinguishing TCR V-J signatures. Once sampling was done, hyperthyroidism patients were given methimazole at a starting dose of 30 mg daily, whereas ophthalmopathy patients were given high-dose intravenous methylprednisolone. An independent validation cohort of fewer than 20 hyperthyroidism patients and about 15 patients who later progressed to ophthalmopathy tested prospective prediction of ophthalmopathy. The 75 to 100 discovery patients were randomly split 7:3 into training and test sets. TCR Vbeta CDR3 sequencing of approximately 140 peripheral blood samples (roughly 43 ophthalmopathy, 70 to 85 hyperthyroidism and around 17 progressor patients) is reported in the paper. In addition, the study compared T-cell repertoires in thyroid tissue and in blood from about six Graves' hyperthyroidism patients.

Here is what the overall study found, with its caveats: During validation, the model predicted progression to ophthalmopathy a median of around 6 months ahead of onset, with more than 60% sensitivity and around 72% specificity. No statistical method was used to fix the sample size in advance, and group allocation was not hidden from the investigators. Most expanded thyroid clonotypes (frequency above 0.001) were also detected in blood, a finding suggesting that blood repertoires may reflect thyroid immune responses. A model built on a 13 V-J signature distinguished ophthalmopathy from stable hyperthyroidism, reaching approximately 89% sensitivity and about 81% specificity in cross-validation and 80%/75% in testing.

Stable Graves' hyperthyroidism was defined as no progression to ophthalmopathy during 18 months of follow-up. Hyperthyroidism patients were newly diagnosed, had a disease duration of under 2 months, and were aged 18 to 65 years. Patients with uncontrolled infections, other autoimmune diseases, pregnancy or lactation were excluded. Diagnoses were based on clinical symptoms, serum thyroxine and TRAb, thyroid ultrasound and orbital computed tomography. PBMCs were isolated from 7.5 to 10 ml of fresh peripheral blood by Ficoll-Paque density gradient centrifugation. Total RNA was extracted with Trizol reagent, and quality was checked on an Agilent 2100 Bioanalyzer. TCR beta CDR3 regions were amplified from RNA transcripts. For the first round of RT-PCR on the TCR CDR3, the HTBI primer set was used together with the Qiagen OneStep RT-PCR kit. Libraries were constructed in a second round of multiplex PCR, after which size selection and purification were performed. The libraries were sequenced on an Illumina HiSeq2000 using paired-end 100 bp reads. As for how the authors treated the data: SOAPnuke was used to process the raw data, removing reads that contained adapters or uncalled bases, had a mean Phred below 15, or lacked an exact match to the constant primer or identifier. COPE v1.2.5 was used to merge high-quality paired reads, and clonotypes were defined as unique nucleotide sequences. MiTCR v1.1 was used to align the clonotypes against IMGT TRBV, TRBD and TRBJ reference segments. Analysis was restricted to V-J combinations with a frequency above 0.0001, which covered roughly 99% of repertoires. The TCS score was defined as F50 (clonal expansion) divided by E x V (chaos), with BLOSUM62-based TCRdist calculated between CDR3 peptides within each V-J. Welch's t-statistics and random forest reduced roughly 500 V-J features to fewer than 15, which were used in a naive Bayes classifier (R e1071). TCRdb passed the public sequencing reads through fastp at Q25 and MiXCR, retaining productive beta sequences. Duplicate CDR3 protein sequences are folded into a single record with the most common DNA and genes. TCRdb assigned the V and J calls; the authors' analysis was not used. In all, the sample holds around 340,000 distinct CDR3 sequences, and approximately 18% of those were seen once. The ten largest clones add up to 45% to 50% of the sample.

The CDR3 sequence holds 14 residues, the cysteine and phenylalanine included. Just the 42-base CDR3 DNA is kept, in frame starting at base 1. The V end loses 8 bases and the J end loses 9 bases, and a stretch of 20 bases separates them. According to the germline V gene (reference sequence), CDR1 reads LNHDA and CDR2 reads SQIVND. Sequenced sample: blood. The V and J segments used are TRBV19 and TRBJ2-1; a tentative D match to TRBD2 spans 8 bases. The receptor was isolated from a woman aged 45-59 years with Graves' hyperthyroidism. The CDR3 corresponds to CASSTGQRGTEQFF. The DNA is TGTGCCAGTTCCACGGGACAGCGGGGGACTGAGCAGTTCTTC. The entire variable domain, with the stretches around the CDR3 drawn from the reference TRBV19 and TRBJ2-1 proteins, is DGGITQSPKYLFRKEGQNVTLSCEQNLNHDAMYWYRQDPGQGLRLIYYSQIVNDFQKGDIAEGYSVSREKKESFPLTVTSAQKNPTAFYLCASSTGQRGTEQFFGPGTRLTVL.